This note documents a single T cell receptor (beta chain) sequence. Antigen unknown. This specimen belongs to a study of cytomegalovirus exposure and HLA in healthy donors. Study conclusions and caveats: As was reported, the HLA-A and HLA-B alleles of most subjects were accurately predicted from TCR beta sequences. Later analysis showed TCR association rates varying by HLA locus, highest for DRB1 and lowest for HLA-C. A likely sequencing artifact accounted for one observed cluster of highly shared sequence variants. TCR beta V segments were, for the most part, productive about 87% or about 30% of the time in an earlier analysis.

PCR primers comprised 60 Vbeta and 13 Jbeta primers. Assay: immunoSEQ multiplex PCR; the TCRdb copy retains only in-frame clones and omits some. The data show approximately 130,000 clones, 75% to 85% seen once. The receptor's source is a woman in her 40s in good health and CMV-seronegative. Input material: PBMCs.

The CDR3 sequence is CASSQGQYSNQPQHF. Written as DNA, the CDR3 is TGCGCCAGCAGCCAAGGACAGTATAGCAATCAGCCCCAGCATTTT. V is TRBV4-1 and J is TRBJ1-5; D is perhaps TRBD1 (5 bases). V lost 1 base, J lost 0 bases, and 7 bases lay in between. The CDR3 contains 15 residues. Germline V gene data show CDR1 as MGHRA and CDR2 as YSYEKL.